One and the same sample provided the 7 T cell receptor beta chains below, sequenced in a study of blood T cell repertoires in COVID-19. Libraries were prepared by immunoSEQ multiplex PCR; TCRdb keeps only in-frame clonotypes and omits some of them. The repertoire includes roughly 23,000 clones, approximately 90% of them detected once, and 6.3% sits in the top ten. Sequencing input: peripheral blood. These receptors came from a woman older than 75 with active COVID-19.

V usage is TRBV7-2 and J usage is TRBJ1-4; TRBD1 matches 7 bases. Germline-derived CDR1 and CDR2 are SGHTA and FQGNSA. The CDR3 spans 13 residues. The V and J ends lost 5 bases and 7 bases, in that order; junction bases with no gene match: 4. CDR3 in amino acids: CASSVRQGEKLFF. Here the CDR3 DNA reads TGTGCCAGCAGCGTAAGACAGGGTGAAAAACTGTTTTTT.

This chain uses TRBV7-9 with TRBJ2-3; 13 bases map to TRBD2. The V gene end was trimmed by 5 bases and the J gene end by 3 bases; junction bases not matched to a gene: 5. The germline CDR1 and CDR2 sequences are SEHNR and FQNEAQ (reference sequence). There are 16 residues in the CDR3. CDR3: CASSLGLAGITDTQYF. In DNA, the CDR3 is TGTGCCAGCAGCCTGGGACTAGCGGGGATAACAGATACGCAGTATTTT.

This chain links TRBV6-2 or TRBV6-3 with TRBJ2-2, with D possibly being TRBD1 (5 bases). The CDR3 covers 14 residues. V lost 3 bases and J 6 bases, leaving 11 bases between the germline ends. CDR1 and CDR2 (germline): MNHEY, SVGEGT. The CDR3 region is CASSYLSGSGELFF. The CDR3 DNA is TGTGCCAGCAGTTATCTGTCAGGGTCCGGGGAGCTGTTTTTT.

The V and J genes are TRBV4-1 and TRBJ1-2; 12 bases agree with TRBD1. Trimming removed 0 bases from V and 4 bases from J; junction bases left unmatched: 9. The CDR3 length is 18 residues. Looked up from germline, CDR1 is MGHRA and CDR2 is YSYEKL. CDR3 region: CASSQDPGQGALSYGYTF. CDR3 bases: TGCGCCAGCAGCCAAGATCCGGGACAGGGGGCGCTTAGCTATGGCTACACCTTC.

The rearrangement links TRBV6-6 to TRBJ1-2, with a possible D match to TRBD1 (6 bases). Looked up from germline, CDR1 is MNHNY and CDR2 is SVGAGI (reference sequence). This CDR3 has 13 residues. V was cut by 7 bases and J by 1 base, with 10 bases left in between. Written as DNA, the CDR3 is TGTGCCAGCATGGACAGCATTAACTATGGCTACACCTTC. Translating gives CASMDSINYGYTF.

The DNA for the CDR3 is TGTGCCAGCAGCCGAGACTCCAGGGTTGGCTACACCTTC. It encodes CASSRDSRVGYTF. This sequence joins TRBV3-1 (or the pseudogene TRBV3-2) and TRBJ1-2, with TRBD1 as a possible D gene (5 bases). The CDR3 totals 13 residues. Germline V lookup: CDR1 LGHDT, CDR2 YNNKEL (reference sequence). Trimming stripped 4 bases from V and 7 bases from J, with 13 bases between.

This clone was found once. V and J are TRBV25-1 and TRBJ2-2; TRBD2 might be the D (5 bases). Trimming removed 10 bases from V and 4 bases from J, with 16 bases in between. The CDR3 is 14 amino acids. Germline values: CDR1 MGHDK, CDR2 SYGVNS. For the CDR3, the DNA is TGTGCCACCTCACTAGGATCGGGCACCGGGGAGCTGTTTTTT. It specifies CATSLGSGTGELFF.